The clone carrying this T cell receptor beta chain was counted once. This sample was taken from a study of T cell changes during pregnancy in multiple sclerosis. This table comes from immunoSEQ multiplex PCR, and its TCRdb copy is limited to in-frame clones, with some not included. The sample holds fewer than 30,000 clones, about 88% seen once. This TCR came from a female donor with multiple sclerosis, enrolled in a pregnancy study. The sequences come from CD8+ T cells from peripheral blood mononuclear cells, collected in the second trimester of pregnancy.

CDR3: CATRPTGNTEAFF. The CDR3 nucleotides are TGTGCCACCAGACCCACAGGGAACACTGAAGCTTTCTTT. The chain uses TRBV15 and TRBJ1-1; TRBD1 might be the D (5 bases). The CDR3 length is 13 residues. V lost 6 bases and J 1 base, leaving 9 bases between the germline ends. The germline CDR1 and CDR2 sequences are LNHNV and YYDKDF (reference sequence).